The 3 T cell receptor beta chains in this list originate from one sample, sequenced in a study of cytomegalovirus exposure and HLA in healthy donors listed by TCRdb under 2017. Library prep was done by the immunoSEQ multiplex PCR assay. Entries here come from immuneACCESS through TCRdb and include only in-frame sequences with V and J called. Some clones fail to appear in such tables; in the studies checked, an unresolved V gene covers under half of the shortfall, and the cause of the remainder is unknown. The sample table contains 70,000 to 80,000 clones; only one count was recorded for about 93% of them. The ten biggest clones cover more than 2.5% of the sample. The sequencing input was PBMCs. The receptors originated from a woman aged 18 to 35 in good health and CMV-seropositive.

This sequence joins TRBV14 and TRBJ2-7, with a tentative D call TRBD2 (6 bases). This CDR3 is built from 13 residues. V lost 4 bases and J 3 bases, leaving 10 bases between the germline ends. In germline, CDR1 is SGHDN, CDR2 FVKESK. DNA of the CDR3: TGTGCCAGCAGCCCCACGGGGGACTACGAGCAGTACTTC. This gives the protein CASSPTGDYEQYF.

The chain has TRBV5-1 and TRBJ2-2; maybe TRBD1 (6 bases). The V end lost 0 bases, the J end lost 5 bases, and 11 bases lay between the germline ends. CDR1 and CDR2 (germline): SGHRS, YFSETQ. The CDR3 contains 15 residues. CDR3 sequence: CASSLEQGRTGELFF. The CDR3 DNA reads TGCGCCAGCAGCTTGGAACAGGGAAGAACCGGGGAGCTGTTTTTT.

The V gene is TRBV7-9, the J gene TRBJ2-7; weak D call: TRBD2 (6 bases). CDR1 is SEHNR and CDR2 is FQNEAQ in the germline V gene (reference sequence). V was trimmed by 3 bases and J by 4 bases, leaving 22 bases between them. This CDR3 comprises 17 residues. The CDR3 is CASSLSPGLSPGYEQYF. CDR3 in DNA: TGTGCCAGCAGCTTGTCTCCGGGACTTAGTCCTGGGTACGAGCAGTACTTC.